Shown below are 8 T cell receptor beta chains from a single sample sequenced in a study of tumor-infiltrating lymphocytes in primary liver carcinoma (dated 2017 in TCRdb). The run used an Illumina HiSeq 2500. Starting from roughly 500 ng total RNA, TCRbeta-specific cDNA was produced by reverse transcription with a constant-region primer and ProtoScript II reverse transcriptase. TCRbeta libraries were built with three nested multiplex PCR rounds, a slightly modified ARM-PCR procedure. Each of the first two PCR rounds ran for approximately 10 cycles and used multiplex TRBV1-TRBV30 forward primers together with a Cbeta reverse primer. Using fastp trimming at Q25 and MiXCR clonotype assembly, TCRdb reanalyzed the public sequencing data and kept in-frame beta chains. Duplicate CDR3 protein sequences are folded into a single record with the most common DNA and genes. This sample lists roughly 45,000 distinct CDR3 sequences; 55% to 75% were detected once. Clones ranked in the top ten supply less than 35% of the sample.

Total RNA and DNA were co-extracted without cell sorting from 20-30 mg of bulk tissue using the AllPrep DNA/RNA mini kit. Sequencing was carried out using liver tumor tissue from sampling region 5. Sample cell subset or site, as interpreted from the label and publication: tumor region T5, tumor centre. The origin of the receptors is a man in his forties with primary liver carcinoma and hepatitis B virus infection.

Details on this clonotype: The junction and the germline gene differ at one end; a read error may be behind it. The V call is TRBV5-1, the J call TRBJ2-7; weak D call: TRBD2 (5 bases). The CDR3 runs to 15 residues. The germline CDR1 and CDR2 sequences are SGHRS and YFSETQ. CDR3 DNA: TGTGCCAGCGGCTTGACAAGTGGGAACTCCTACGAGCAGTACTTC. Amino acid sequence: CASGLTSGNSYEQYF.

A note on this clonotype: The junction departs from the called germline gene at one end, perhaps through a read error. This sequence joins TRBV11-1 and TRBJ2-1; D is possibly TRBD2 (6 bases). The germline CDR1 and CDR2 sequences are SGHAT and FQDESV (reference sequence). The length of the CDR3 is 16 residues. In DNA, the CDR3 is TGTGCCAGCAGCTTAGGGCTGGGACTTCCTATGCATGAACAGTTCTTC. Translation gives CASSLGLGLPMHEQFF.

Note on this clonotype: Germline is not matched at one junction end, which may reflect a read error. CDR3 sequence reads: CASGQDRVEASF. CDR3 coding DNA: TGTGCCAGCGGCCAAGACCGGGTTGAAGCTTCCTTT. This chain joins TRBV14 and TRBJ1-1; D uncertain. CDR3 size: 12 residues. Germline V CDR1 and CDR2: SGHDN, FVKESK.

About this clonotype: The junction departs from the called germline gene at one end, perhaps through a read error. The chain recombines TRBV29-1 with TRBJ2-1, with D uncertain. The CDR3 spans 13 residues. Per germline, CDR1 SQVTM and CDR2 ANQGSEA. The CDR3 sequence is CSVEDTTHDEHFF. As DNA, the CDR3 is TGCAGCGTTGAAGATACTACTCACGATGAGCACTTCTTC.

In the case of this clonotype: At one boundary the junction diverges from the germline segment, which might be a read error. V and J are TRBV4-1 and TRBJ2-2, with a possible D match to TRBD2 (5 bases). Germline V CDR1 and CDR2: MGHRA, YSYEKL. CDR3 length: 14 residues. The CDR3 DNA is TGCGCCAGCGGCCAAAACGGGAACACCGGGGAGCTGTCTTTT. Protein product: CASGQNGNTGELSF.

This clonotype was found many times. The genes are TRBV4-1 and TRBJ2-3; 9 nucleotides align to TRBD2. The CDR3 is 14 residues long. Germline V gives CDR1 MGHRA, CDR2 YSYEKL. J gave up 4 bases and V 4 bases, and 3 bases lay outside the gene matches. The CDR3, as DNA: TGCGCCAGCAGCCGGACTAGCGACGCAGATACGCAGTATTTT. Amino acids: CASSRTSDADTQYF.

This clonotype was seen repeatedly, ten times or more. The chain uses TRBV7-9 and TRBJ1-3; a possible D gene is TRBD1 (6 bases). V was shortened by 2 bases and J by 0 bases, with 11 bases between the two germline ends. In germline, CDR1 is SEHNR, CDR2 FQNEAQ (reference sequence). The CDR3 is 16 residues long. The CDR3, as DNA: TGTGCCAGCAGCTTACGGGACACTATCTCTGGAAACACCATATATTTT. Translation gives CASSLRDTISGNTIYF.

Remarks on this clonotype: Sequence at one end of the junction differs from germline and may be a read error. The V call is TRBV4-1, the J call TRBJ1-6; D uncertain. This CDR3 contains 15 residues. CDR1 is MGHRA and CDR2 is YSYEKL in the germline V gene. The CDR3 nucleotides read TGCGCCAGCAGCCCGATTATCTCCTATAATTCACCGCTCCACTTT. The encoded protein is CASSPIISYNSPLHF.